This paragraph reports one T cell receptor (beta chain). The data originate from a study of monozygotic twins with inflammatory bowel disease. TCRdb reprocessed the 5' RACE reads and reports one entry per CDR3 protein, with no DNA. This table holds under 200,000 distinct CDR3 sequences. This CDR3 comprises 14 residues. Germline lookup yields CDR1 MDHEN and CDR2 SYDVKM. The TCR originated in a human donor with ulcerative colitis or Crohn's disease, or a healthy co-twin of an affected twin (not recorded which). V is TRBV28 and J is TRBJ1-4; with no DNA, the TCRdb D assignment of TRBD1 cannot be verified. Input material: blood. This CDR3 reads CASSLGLGGEKLFF.